A selection of T cell receptor beta chains follows, all from one sample in a study of blood T cell repertoires in COVID-19. Libraries were prepared by immunoSEQ multiplex PCR; TCRdb keeps only in-frame clonotypes and omits some of them. The sample includes 250,000 or so clones, 80% to 90% of them seen just once. Sequenced material: PBMCs or T cells enriched from blood (not recorded which). Receptor source: a woman aged 40 to 50 who had been exposed to COVID-19. Each CDR3 is given with its conserved first and last residue. Fields, in order: V gene, D gene, clone size, J gene, CDR3 DNA, CDR3 protein. D genes are given only for firm matches. Clone size, where shown, is once, few, many, or a class for clones that have expanded.

v_call: TRBV2
d_call: TRBD1
clone_size: NA
j_call: TRBJ1-5
cdr3_nt: TGTGCCAGCAGTTCGACAGGGGGCAACAATCAGCCCCAGCATTTT
cdr3_aa: CASSSTGGNNQPQHF

v_call: TRBV7-3
d_call: TRBD1
clone_size: NA
j_call: TRBJ1-2
cdr3_nt: TGTGCCAGCAGCCCATACGGACAGGGGGATTTCTATGGCTACACCTTC
cdr3_aa: CASSPYGQGDFYGYTF

v_call: TRBV11-2
d_call: NA
clone_size: NA
j_call: TRBJ2-4
cdr3_nt: TGTGCCAGCAGCTCAGCCGGGGGCATTCAGTACTTC
cdr3_aa: CASSSAGGIQYF

v_call: TRBV9
d_call: NA
clone_size: NA
j_call: TRBJ2-1
cdr3_nt: TGTGCCAGCAGCGTAGGGACAAATAAGGACGGTGAGCAGTTCTTC
cdr3_aa: CASSVGTNKDGEQFF

v_call: TRBV7-9
d_call: TRBD1
clone_size: NA
j_call: TRBJ2-3
cdr3_nt: TGTGCCAGCAGCCTAGGACAGGGGGCAGTTGATACGCAGTATTTT
cdr3_aa: CASSLGQGAVDTQYF

v_call: TRBV29-1
d_call: NA
clone_size: NA
j_call: TRBJ1-1
cdr3_nt: TGCAGCGTTGCTCCCCTGACTAACACTGAAGCTTTCTTT
cdr3_aa: CSVAPLTNTEAFF

v_call: TRBV18
d_call: NA
clone_size: NA
j_call: TRBJ2-1
cdr3_nt: TGTGCCAGCTCACCCCCGGCGGGGACCAATGAGCAGTTCTTC
cdr3_aa: CASSPPAGTNEQFF

v_call: TRBV3-1/TRBV3-2
d_call: TRBD2
clone_size: NA
j_call: TRBJ2-1
cdr3_nt: TGTGCCAGCAGTTTCCGGACTAGTAATAATGAGCAGTTCTTC
cdr3_aa: CASSFRTSNNEQFF

v_call: TRBV6-5
d_call: NA
clone_size: NA
j_call: TRBJ1-2
cdr3_nt: TGTGCCAGCACCCCGGATGAGGGTCATGGCTATGGCTACACCTTC
cdr3_aa: CASTPDEGHGYGYTF

v_call: TRBV2
d_call: TRBD1
clone_size: NA
j_call: TRBJ1-5
cdr3_nt: TGTGCCAGCGGGACAGCTAGAAATCAGCCCCAGCATTTT
cdr3_aa: CASGTARNQPQHF

v_call: TRBV4-1
d_call: NA
clone_size: NA
j_call: TRBJ1-2
cdr3_nt: TGCGCCAGCAGCCAAGATCTAGTCTTGCAGGGACGACTAGGTGATGGCTACACCTTC
cdr3_aa: CASSQDLVLQGRLGDGYTF

v_call: TRBV6-5
d_call: TRBD1
clone_size: NA
j_call: TRBJ1-2
cdr3_nt: TGTGCCAGCAGTTACTCCCCCACAGGGGGCTATGGCTACACCTTC
cdr3_aa: CASSYSPTGGYGYTF

v_call: TRBV21-1
d_call: NA
clone_size: NA
j_call: TRBJ2-4
cdr3_nt: TGTGCCCGCCAGGAAAACATTCAGTACTTC
cdr3_aa: CARQENIQYF

v_call: TRBV4-2
d_call: TRBD1
clone_size: few
j_call: TRBJ1-6
cdr3_nt: TGTGCCAGCAGCCAATCGCCAGGGGGCCAGTCACCCCTCCACTTT
cdr3_aa: CASSQSPGGQSPLHF

v_call: TRBV12-3/TRBV12-4
d_call: NA
clone_size: NA
j_call: TRBJ1-6
cdr3_nt: TGTGCCAGCAGGGTGACAGGTTATTCACCCCTCCACTTT
cdr3_aa: CASRVTGYSPLHF

v_call: TRBV24-1
d_call: NA
clone_size: once
j_call: TRBJ1-2
cdr3_nt: TGTGCCACCAGTGATTTTAGGGACTCGGGCTACACCTTC
cdr3_aa: CATSDFRDSGYTF

v_call: TRBV24-1
d_call: NA
clone_size: once
j_call: TRBJ2-3
cdr3_nt: TGTGCCACCAGTGGAGGTCCCACAGATACGCAGTATTTT
cdr3_aa: CATSGGPTDTQYF

v_call: TRBV19
d_call: NA
clone_size: NA
j_call: TRBJ2-1
cdr3_nt: TGTGCCAGTAGGACCGAGACTTACAATGAGCAGTTCTTC
cdr3_aa: CASRTETYNEQFF

v_call: TRBV13
d_call: NA
clone_size: NA
j_call: TRBJ2-1
cdr3_nt: TGTGCCAGCAGCCCAGGGGTCGGATACAATGAGCAGTTCTTC
cdr3_aa: CASSPGVGYNEQFF

v_call: TRBV6-5
d_call: TRBD1
clone_size: NA
j_call: TRBJ2-2
cdr3_nt: TGTGCCAGCAGCTTACAGGGGTACACCGGGGAGCTGTTTTTT
cdr3_aa: CASSLQGYTGELFF

v_call: TRBV4-2
d_call: NA
clone_size: few
j_call: TRBJ1-4
cdr3_nt: TGTGCCAGCAGCCAAGGAGGGGGGGCGGGAAAACTGTTTTTT
cdr3_aa: CASSQGGGAGKLFF

v_call: TRBV6-1
d_call: NA
clone_size: NA
j_call: TRBJ2-5
cdr3_nt: TGTGCCAGCAGTGAATTAGGAGGGCAAGAGACCCAGTACTTC
cdr3_aa: CASSELGGQETQYF

v_call: TRBV6-6
d_call: TRBD1
clone_size: NA
j_call: TRBJ1-2
cdr3_nt: TGTGCCAGCAGTTCCGACGTGGGACAGGGGACGAGTGGCTACACCTTC
cdr3_aa: CASSSDVGQGTSGYTF

v_call: TRBV2
d_call: TRBD1
clone_size: NA
j_call: TRBJ2-1
cdr3_nt: TGTGCCAGCAGTCCGGGGGGACAGGGAGGTTTGGATGAGCAGTTCTTC
cdr3_aa: CASSPGGQGGLDEQFF

v_call: TRBV2
d_call: TRBD2
clone_size: NA
j_call: TRBJ2-5
cdr3_nt: TGTGCCAGCATGGGCCGTTTTTCACCGGGACTAGCGGGAGGCTACCCCATGGTGACCCAGTACTTC
cdr3_aa: CASMGRFSPGLAGGYPMVTQYF

v_call: TRBV5-4
d_call: TRBD2
clone_size: NA
j_call: TRBJ2-3
cdr3_nt: TGTGCCAGCAGCTTGGGACTAGCGGGGCCTGGGGATACGCAGTATTTT
cdr3_aa: CASSLGLAGPGDTQYF

v_call: TRBV6-2/TRBV6-3
d_call: TRBD2
clone_size: NA
j_call: TRBJ2-5
cdr3_nt: TGTGCCAGCAGCTCCCGGACTAGCGGGAGGGCCGGAGGGACCCAGTACTTC
cdr3_aa: CASSSRTSGRAGGTQYF

v_call: TRBV7-3
d_call: NA
clone_size: NA
j_call: TRBJ2-5
cdr3_nt: TGTGCCAGCAGCTTGGGGAGGACCCCGGGAGAGACCCAGTACTTC
cdr3_aa: CASSLGRTPGETQYF

v_call: TRBV12-3/TRBV12-4
d_call: NA
clone_size: once
j_call: TRBJ1-3
cdr3_nt: TGTGCCATCGGGGGAAACACCATATATTTT
cdr3_aa: CAIGGNTIYF

v_call: TRBV4-1
d_call: TRBD1
clone_size: NA
j_call: TRBJ1-1
cdr3_nt: TGCGCCAGCAGCCAACCTACCCGGACAGGTGCGGCTGAAGCTTTCTTT
cdr3_aa: CASSQPTRTGAAEAFF

v_call: TRBV18
d_call: NA
clone_size: NA
j_call: TRBJ1-3
cdr3_nt: TGTGCCAGCTCGTGGGAGAGAGACACCATATATTTT
cdr3_aa: CASSWERDTIYF

v_call: TRBV27
d_call: NA
clone_size: NA
j_call: TRBJ2-3
cdr3_nt: TGTGCCAGCAGTTTCACAAACACAGATACGCAGTATTTT
cdr3_aa: CASSFTNTDTQYF

v_call: TRBV15
d_call: TRBD1
clone_size: NA
j_call: TRBJ2-7
cdr3_nt: TGTGCCACCAGCAGAGAAGGACAGGGGAACTACGAGCAGTACTTC
cdr3_aa: CATSREGQGNYEQYF

v_call: TRBV5-4
d_call: TRBD2
clone_size: once
j_call: TRBJ2-2
cdr3_nt: TGTGCCAGCAGCCCCCGGGGGGGTCTTCCCGCCACCGGGGAGCTGTTTTTT
cdr3_aa: CASSPRGGLPATGELFF

v_call: TRBV5-1
d_call: TRBD2
clone_size: NA
j_call: TRBJ2-5
cdr3_nt: TGCGCCAGCAGCTTGGCGGCTAGCGGGGGGGCAAAGACCCAGTACTTC
cdr3_aa: CASSLAASGGAKTQYF

v_call: TRBV4-2
d_call: NA
clone_size: NA
j_call: TRBJ2-1
cdr3_nt: TGTGCCAGCAGCCAAGAGTCTGGCGGGAAGTACAATGAGCAGTTCTTC
cdr3_aa: CASSQESGGKYNEQFF

v_call: TRBV9
d_call: NA
clone_size: NA
j_call: TRBJ2-5
cdr3_nt: TGTGCCAGCAGCGTAGGGGCGGGGACCCAAGAGACCCAGTACTTC
cdr3_aa: CASSVGAGTQETQYF

v_call: TRBV30
d_call: TRBD1
clone_size: NA
j_call: TRBJ2-7
cdr3_nt: TGTGCCTGGAGTGTAAGGGGGCACGAGCAGTACTTC
cdr3_aa: CAWSVRGHEQYF

v_call: TRBV7-8
d_call: NA
clone_size: NA
j_call: TRBJ1-2
cdr3_nt: TGTGCCAGCAGCTTATACCGGGTGCTCCGCGGCTATGGCTACACCTTC
cdr3_aa: CASSLYRVLRGYGYTF

v_call: TRBV6-5
d_call: NA
clone_size: NA
j_call: TRBJ1-2
cdr3_nt: TGTGCCAGCTATGGACTTATATCCCAAATCTGGGGCTACACCTTC
cdr3_aa: CASYGLISQIWGYTF

v_call: TRBV19
d_call: NA
clone_size: NA
j_call: TRBJ2-2
cdr3_nt: TGTGCCAGTAGGGACACCTCGAACACCGGGGAGCTGTTTTTT
cdr3_aa: CASRDTSNTGELFF

v_call: TRBV30
d_call: NA
clone_size: few
j_call: TRBJ1-2
cdr3_nt: TGTGCCTGGGTGGGGACTTCGGGCTACACCTTC
cdr3_aa: CAWVGTSGYTF

v_call: TRBV7-6
d_call: NA
clone_size: few
j_call: TRBJ2-5
cdr3_nt: TGTGCCAGCAGCTTGGCTTTCAGGCAACAGACCCAGTACTTC
cdr3_aa: CASSLAFRQQTQYF

v_call: TRBV11-2
d_call: NA
clone_size: NA
j_call: TRBJ1-3
cdr3_nt: TGTGCCAGCAGCTTAGCCACAGGCTCTGGAAACACCATATATTTT
cdr3_aa: CASSLATGSGNTIYF

v_call: TRBV5-1
d_call: NA
clone_size: NA
j_call: TRBJ1-1
cdr3_nt: TGCGCCAGCAGCTTGCTATCCGACACTGAAGCTTTCTTT
cdr3_aa: CASSLLSDTEAFF

v_call: TRBV10-3
d_call: TRBD2
clone_size: NA
j_call: TRBJ2-5
cdr3_nt: TGTGCCATCCGGAGGGCTAGCGGGGGAAACCAAGAGACCCAGTACTTC
cdr3_aa: CAIRRASGGNQETQYF

v_call: TRBV9
d_call: NA
clone_size: NA
j_call: TRBJ2-3
cdr3_nt: TGTGCCAGCAGCCTCGACATTGATACGCAGTATTTT
cdr3_aa: CASSLDIDTQYF

v_call: TRBV27
d_call: NA
clone_size: few
j_call: TRBJ2-2
cdr3_nt: TGTGCCAGCAGCCAAGCCTGGACAGAATCCGGGGAGCTGTTTTTT
cdr3_aa: CASSQAWTESGELFF

v_call: TRBV18
d_call: TRBD2
clone_size: NA
j_call: TRBJ2-3
cdr3_nt: TGTGCCAGCTCACCACCATACAGACTAGCGGGACTGGCAGATACGCAGTATTTT
cdr3_aa: CASSPPYRLAGLADTQYF

v_call: TRBV28
d_call: NA
clone_size: NA
j_call: TRBJ2-7
cdr3_nt: TGTGCCAGCAGTTTCGGCGGGCGCGCCTACGAGCAGTACTTC
cdr3_aa: CASSFGGRAYEQYF

v_call: TRBV6-5
d_call: NA
clone_size: once
j_call: TRBJ1-2
cdr3_nt: TGTGCCAGCAGTTACTCACAGGAAAACTATGGCTACACCTTC
cdr3_aa: CASSYSQENYGYTF

v_call: TRBV3-1/TRBV3-2
d_call: NA
clone_size: NA
j_call: TRBJ2-1
cdr3_nt: TGTGCCAGCAGCCAAGAGACCGGGATCCACAATGAGCAGTTCTTC
cdr3_aa: CASSQETGIHNEQFF

v_call: TRBV11-3
d_call: NA
clone_size: NA
j_call: TRBJ1-2
cdr3_nt: TGTGCCAGCAGCTTAACAGGCCTACCATGGGACTATGGCTACACCTTC
cdr3_aa: CASSLTGLPWDYGYTF

v_call: TRBV27
d_call: TRBD2
clone_size: NA
j_call: TRBJ2-7
cdr3_nt: TGTGCCAGCAGTCCCCTCGGAGCGGGGGGGCGCGAGCAGTACTTC
cdr3_aa: CASSPLGAGGREQYF